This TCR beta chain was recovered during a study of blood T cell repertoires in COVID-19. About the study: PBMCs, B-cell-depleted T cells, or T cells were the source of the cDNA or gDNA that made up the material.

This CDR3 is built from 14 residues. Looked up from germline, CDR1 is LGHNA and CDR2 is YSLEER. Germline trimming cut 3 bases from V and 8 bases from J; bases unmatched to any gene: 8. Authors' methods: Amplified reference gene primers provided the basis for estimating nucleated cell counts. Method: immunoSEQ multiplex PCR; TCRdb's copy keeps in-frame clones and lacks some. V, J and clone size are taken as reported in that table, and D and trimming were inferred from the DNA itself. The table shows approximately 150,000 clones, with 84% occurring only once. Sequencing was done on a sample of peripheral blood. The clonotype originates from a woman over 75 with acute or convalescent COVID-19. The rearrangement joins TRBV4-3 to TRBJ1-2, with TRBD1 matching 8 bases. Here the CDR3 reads CASSHGQGRDGYTF. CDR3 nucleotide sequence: TGCGCCAGCAGCCACGGACAGGGAAGGGACGGCTACACCTTC.